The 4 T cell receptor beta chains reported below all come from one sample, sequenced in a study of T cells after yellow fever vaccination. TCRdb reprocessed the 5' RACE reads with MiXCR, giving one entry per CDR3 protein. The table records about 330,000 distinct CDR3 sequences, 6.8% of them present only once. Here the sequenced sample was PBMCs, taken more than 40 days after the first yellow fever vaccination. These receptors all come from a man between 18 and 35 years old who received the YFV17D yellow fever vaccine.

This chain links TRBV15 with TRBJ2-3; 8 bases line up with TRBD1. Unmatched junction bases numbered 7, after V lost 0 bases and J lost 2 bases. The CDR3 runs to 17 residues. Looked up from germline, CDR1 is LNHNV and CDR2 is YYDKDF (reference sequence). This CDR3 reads CATSRDRQGSTTDTQYF. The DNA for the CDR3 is TGTGCCACCAGCAGAGATAGACAGGGGTCCACCACAGATACGCAGTATTTT.

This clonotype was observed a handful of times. CDR3 sequence: CASSFSGTGLWGYTF. CDR3 nucleotide sequence: TGTGCCAGCAGTTTCTCTGGAACAGGGCTGTGGGGCTACACCTTC. V is TRBV27 and J is TRBJ1-2; the D gene is possibly TRBD1 (6 bases). In germline, CDR1 is MNHEY, CDR2 SMNVEV (reference sequence). V dropped 3 bases and J dropped 8 bases, with 19 bases sitting between them. This CDR3 has 15 residues.

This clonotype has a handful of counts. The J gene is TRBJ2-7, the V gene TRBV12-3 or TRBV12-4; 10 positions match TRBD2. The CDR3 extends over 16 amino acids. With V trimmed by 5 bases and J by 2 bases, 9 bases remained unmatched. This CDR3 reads CASSPSSGGNPYEQYF. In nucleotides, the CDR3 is TGTGCCAGCAGTCCCTCTAGCGGGGGCAATCCCTACGAGCAGTACTTC.

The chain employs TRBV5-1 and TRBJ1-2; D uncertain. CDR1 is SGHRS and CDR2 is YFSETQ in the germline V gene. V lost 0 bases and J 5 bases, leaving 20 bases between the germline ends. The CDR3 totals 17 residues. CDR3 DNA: TGCGCCAGCAGCTTGGGCGACAACGTACCGAACCCTTATGGCTACACCTTC. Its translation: CASSLGDNVPNPYGYTF.